The clone carrying this T cell receptor beta chain was detected many times. Since it is a stray read in a library aimed at alpha chains, this beta chain has a size that is not meaningful. In the library, each TCR cDNA molecule bore its own unique molecular identifier. TCRdb passed the 5' RACE reads through MiXCR, listing each CDR3 protein once. The repertoire holds around 14,000 distinct CDR3 sequences, 3% to 4.5% seen once, with approximately 9.9% in the top ten. As for time point: sample taken at primary tumor resection. From tumor, nontumor lung or frozen PBMC, whole RNA was taken unsorted for sequencing. The germline CDR1 and CDR2 sequences are LNHNV and YYDKDF (reference sequence). Deletions cut 0 bases from V and 7 bases from J, with 4 bases between. CDR3 size: 13 residues. The data derive from a study of spatial heterogeneity in lung cancer. Study-wide context: The study consistently detected more beta-chain than alpha-chain sequences.

The chain couples TRBV15 to TRBJ1-6; D unclear. The sequences come from normal lung tissue next to the tumor, collected at surgery. The sequence was collected from a male donor with early-stage non-small cell lung cancer. Written as DNA, the CDR3 is TGTGCCACCAGCAGAGAAAGGAATTCACCCCTCCACTTT. Its translation: CATSRERNSPLHF.